A selection of T cell receptor beta chains follows, all from one sample in a study of blood T cells in healthy people across ages. TCRdb processed the 5' RACE reads anew with MiXCR; each CDR3 protein has one entry. The sample lists fewer than 2,000,000 distinct CDR3 sequences; about two fifths were seen once. The specimen sequenced was blood. The receptor set was obtained from a human donor in good health. The CDR3 runs from the conserved cysteine through the conserved F or W.

TRBJ2-4 TRBV20-1 CSARDLGSPKNIQYF
TRBJ2-1 TRBV29-1 CSVPGLVGGNEQFF
TRBJ2-1 TRBV6-1 CASSEVRGNYNEQFF
TRBJ2-1 TRBV29-1 CSAARDMQFF
TRBJ1-2 TRBV30 CASDMRGYTF
TRBJ2-5 TRBV5-1 CASSFSGQGGSQETQYF
TRBJ1-2 TRBV12-3/TRBV12-4 CASSLSGGAVGYTF
TRBJ2-3 TRBV3-1 CASSPGHGVRLSTQYF
TRBJ2-7 TRBV20-1 CSARLGVGSSYEQYF
TRBJ2-7 TRBV4-2 CASSQDWAKGQGEKQYF
TRBJ2-4 TRBV7-2 CASSPPPLVAKNIQYF
TRBJ1-2 TRBV4-2 CASSRSTVEENYGYTF
TRBJ1-2 TRBV20-1 CSARETRGSYGYTF
TRBJ2-7 TRBV7-9 CASSLGRSEQYF
TRBJ1-2 TRBV7-2 CASSFFWTDSYGYTF
TRBJ2-1 TRBV7-8 CASSSPDRDTYNEQFF
TRBJ2-5 TRBV6-5 CASSRTSRGEQYF
TRBJ2-5 TRBV7-8 CASSRLAGGEETQYF
TRBJ1-2 TRBV29-1 CSAGGVWDYGYTF
TRBJ2-5 TRBV29-1 CSATDGGGRRETQYF
TRBJ2-5 TRBV5-1 CASRRFGNQETQYF
TRBJ2-3 TRBV7-9 CASSRLRLIDTQYF
TRBJ2-1 TRBV9 CASSVAGGRGSYNEQFF
TRBJ1-6 TRBV6-6 CATSSSSSPLHF
TRBJ2-3 TRBV20-1 CSAVTESTDTQYF
TRBJ2-7 TRBV29-1 CSVVLSPYEQYF
TRBJ2-5 TRBV6-5 CASSYFGTGRRQETQYF
TRBJ2-5 TRBV9 CASSVEKTNQETQYF
TRBJ1-4 TRBV20-1 CSARTVSTEKLFF
TRBJ2-1 TRBV15 CATSREGSRYNEQFF
TRBJ2-3 TRBV3-1 CASNQDLASDTQYF
TRBJ2-1 TRBV29-1 CSVEGDNEQFF
TRBJ2-5 TRBV11-2 CASSLETGGISFRYF
TRBJ2-7 TRBV5-1 CASSSTGPSYEQYF
TRBJ2-1 TRBV6-2/TRBV6-3 CASSYSGSNEQFF
TRBJ2-3 TRBV20-1 CSARDRLRGFTDTQYF
TRBJ1-6 TRBV4-1 CASSQDFILFGSPLHF
TRBJ2-3 TRBV12-3/TRBV12-4 CASSLAVSADTQYF
TRBJ1-2 TRBV7-9 CAGSLAQGLADGYTF
NA TRBV5-6 CASRSRTGPQTQYF
TRBJ2-6 TRBV9 CASSLNREDSGANVLTF
TRBJ1-6 TRBV12-3/TRBV12-4 CASSPLGRGLNSPLHF
TRBJ1-2 TRBV15 CATSRDLTGNYGYTF
TRBJ2-7 TRBV29-1 CSVRTSGVEQYF
TRBJ2-1 TRBV5-1 CASSLGGVTEQFF
TRBJ2-5 TRBV5-1 CASSLEAAGKEETQYF
TRBJ2-7 TRBV7-2 CASSLLGGPAYEQYF
TRBJ2-5 TRBV5-1 CASSLMTETQYF
TRBJ2-1 TRBV7-3 CASSQGTGTPKFF
TRBJ2-7 TRBV6-1 CASILSGAPYEQYF